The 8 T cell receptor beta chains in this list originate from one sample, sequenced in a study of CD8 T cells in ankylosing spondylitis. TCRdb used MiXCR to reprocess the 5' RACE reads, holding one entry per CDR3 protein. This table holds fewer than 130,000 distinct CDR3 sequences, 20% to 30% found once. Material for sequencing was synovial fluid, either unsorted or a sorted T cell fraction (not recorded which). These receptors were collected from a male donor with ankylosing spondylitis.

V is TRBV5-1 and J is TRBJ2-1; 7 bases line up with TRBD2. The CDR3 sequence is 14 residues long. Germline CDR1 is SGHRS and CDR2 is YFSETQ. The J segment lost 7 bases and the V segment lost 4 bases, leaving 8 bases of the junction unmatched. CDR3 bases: TGCGCCAGCAGCCCCGGACTAGAACTGAATGAGCAGTTCTTC. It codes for CASSPGLELNEQFF.

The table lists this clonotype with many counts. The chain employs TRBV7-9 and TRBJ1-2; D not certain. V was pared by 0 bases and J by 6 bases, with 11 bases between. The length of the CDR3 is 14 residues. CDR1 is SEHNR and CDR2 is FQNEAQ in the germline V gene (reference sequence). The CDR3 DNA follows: TGTGCCAGCAGCTTAGCGTCGGACCTCAATGGCTACACCTTC. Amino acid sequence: CASSLASDLNGYTF.

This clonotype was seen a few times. CDR3 protein: CAISESGSSYNEQFF. The CDR3 DNA sequence: TGTGCCATCAGTGAGAGCGGGAGCTCCTACAATGAGCAGTTCTTC. The chain uses TRBV10-3 and TRBJ2-1; 8 nucleotides agree with TRBD2. Trimming at V came to 2 bases and at J to 0 bases, leaving 0 bases not matched to a gene. The CDR3 extends over 15 amino acids. Germline V lookup: CDR1 ENHRY, CDR2 SYGVKD.

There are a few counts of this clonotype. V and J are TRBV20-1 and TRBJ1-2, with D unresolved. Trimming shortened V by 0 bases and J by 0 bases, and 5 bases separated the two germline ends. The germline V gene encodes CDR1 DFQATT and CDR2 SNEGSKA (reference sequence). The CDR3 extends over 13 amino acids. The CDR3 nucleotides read TGCAGTGCTAGAGACCAAACTAACTATGGCTACACCTTC. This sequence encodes CSARDQTNYGYTF.

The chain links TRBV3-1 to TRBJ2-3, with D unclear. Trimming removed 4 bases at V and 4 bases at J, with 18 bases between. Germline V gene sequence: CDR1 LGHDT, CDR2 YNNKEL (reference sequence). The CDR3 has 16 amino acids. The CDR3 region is CASSPRSLLFPDTQYF. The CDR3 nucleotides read TGTGCCAGCAGCCCAAGATCCCTACTCTTTCCAGATACGCAGTATTTT.

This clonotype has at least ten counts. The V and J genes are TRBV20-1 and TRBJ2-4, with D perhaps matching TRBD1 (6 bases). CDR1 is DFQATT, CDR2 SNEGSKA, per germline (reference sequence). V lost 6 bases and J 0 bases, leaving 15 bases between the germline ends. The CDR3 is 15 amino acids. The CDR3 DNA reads TGCAGTGCCTACCAGGGGATAGAAGCCAAAAACATTCAGTACTTC. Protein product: CSAYQGIEAKNIQYF.

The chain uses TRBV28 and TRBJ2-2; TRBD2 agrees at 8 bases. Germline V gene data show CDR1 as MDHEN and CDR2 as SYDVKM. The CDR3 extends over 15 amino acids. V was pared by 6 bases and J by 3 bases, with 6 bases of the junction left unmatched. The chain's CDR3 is CASRNLGLDTGELFF. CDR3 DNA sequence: TGTGCCAGCAGAAACTTGGGACTAGACACCGGGGAGCTGTTTTTT.

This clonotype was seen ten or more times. CDR3 sequence reads: CASSQDRGGMNTEAFF. DNA for the CDR3: TGTGCCAGCAGCCAAGATCGAGGCGGTATGAACACTGAAGCTTTCTTT. The rearrangement joins TRBV14 to TRBJ1-1; D uncertain. The length of the CDR3 is 16 residues. In germline, CDR1 is SGHDN, CDR2 FVKESK. Trimming pared 0 bases from V and 0 bases from J, leaving 11 bases between.